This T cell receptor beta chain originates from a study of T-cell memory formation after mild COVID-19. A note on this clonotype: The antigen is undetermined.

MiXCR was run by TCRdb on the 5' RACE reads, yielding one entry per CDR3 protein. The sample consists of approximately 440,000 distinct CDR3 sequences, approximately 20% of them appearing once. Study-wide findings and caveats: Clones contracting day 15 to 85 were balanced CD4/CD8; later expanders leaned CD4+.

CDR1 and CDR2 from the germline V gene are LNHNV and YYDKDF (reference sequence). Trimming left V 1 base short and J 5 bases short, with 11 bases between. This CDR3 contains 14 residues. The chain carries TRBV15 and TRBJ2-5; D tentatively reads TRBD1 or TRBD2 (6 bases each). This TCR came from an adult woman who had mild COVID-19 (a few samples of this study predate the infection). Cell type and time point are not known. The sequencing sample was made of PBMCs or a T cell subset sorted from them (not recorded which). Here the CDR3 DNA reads TGTGCCACCAGCAGAGGGGGGGCTAGTGAGACCCAGTACTTC. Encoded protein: CATSRGGASETQYF.